The sequence of this T cell receptor beta chain was determined in a study of T cells after yellow fever vaccination. Study-level points and caveats: Detected again after the booster were most primary-vaccination clones, at 95% to 97% CD4 and around 91% CD8. Abundant bulk-derived clonotypes could contaminate FACS-sorted repertoires.

In this sample, this clonotype turned up a few times. No antigen is known for it. Making TCR cDNA involved 5'RACE template switching, which added UMIs and a universal primer site. TCRdb reanalysed the 5' RACE reads using MiXCR and keeps one entry per CDR3 protein. This table holds around 310,000 distinct CDR3 sequences, about 9.5% found once. V was clipped by 0 bases and J by 3 bases, with 11 bases between them. The CDR3 is 15 residues long. Germline CDR1 is LGHNA and CDR2 is YSLEER. The clonotype comes from a man aged 18 to 29 who received the YFV17D yellow fever vaccine. The chain uses TRBV4-3 and TRBJ1-1; D ambiguous. The sequenced sample was PBMCs, obtained on the day of the first yellow fever vaccination. The CDR3 coding sequence is TGCGCCAGCAGCCAAGATGCGGGGTGGGACACTGAAGCTTTCTTT. Translating it yields CASSQDAGWDTEAFF.